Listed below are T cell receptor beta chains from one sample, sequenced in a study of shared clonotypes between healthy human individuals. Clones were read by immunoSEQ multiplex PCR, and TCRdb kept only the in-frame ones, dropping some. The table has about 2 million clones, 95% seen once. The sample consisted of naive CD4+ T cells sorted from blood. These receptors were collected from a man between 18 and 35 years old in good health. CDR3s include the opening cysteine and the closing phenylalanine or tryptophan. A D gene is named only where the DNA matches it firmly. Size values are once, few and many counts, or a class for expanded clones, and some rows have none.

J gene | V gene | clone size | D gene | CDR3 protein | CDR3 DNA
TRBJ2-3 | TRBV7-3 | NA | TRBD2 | CASSPVAGASTDTQYF | TGTGCCAGCAGCCCCGTAGCGGGGGCCTCCACAGATACGCAGTATTTT
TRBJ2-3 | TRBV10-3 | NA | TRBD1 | CATYPGQITDTQYF | TGTGCCACCTATCCGGGACAGATTACAGATACGCAGTATTTT
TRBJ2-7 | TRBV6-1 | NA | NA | CASSESPGPNYEQYF | TGTGCCAGCAGTGAATCCCCCGGCCCAAACTACGAGCAGTACTTC
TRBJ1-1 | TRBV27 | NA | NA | CASRSTGGARFEAFF | TGTGCCAGCCGATCGACGGGGGGGGCTAGATTTGAAGCTTTCTTT
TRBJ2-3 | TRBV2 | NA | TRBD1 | CASSFGTGITDTQYF | TGTGCCAGCAGTTTCGGGACAGGGATCACAGATACGCAGTATTTT
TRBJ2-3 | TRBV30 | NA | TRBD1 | CAWDRGLSTDTQYF | TGTGCCTGGGACAGGGGGCTCAGCACAGATACGCAGTATTTT
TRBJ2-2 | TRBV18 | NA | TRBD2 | CASSPQISGSGGELFF | TGTGCCAGCTCACCGCAGATTAGCGGGAGTGGCGGGGAGCTGTTTTTT
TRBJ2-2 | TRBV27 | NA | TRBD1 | CASSFGDRVNTGELFF | TGTGCCAGCAGTTTTGGGGACAGGGTGAACACCGGGGAGCTGTTTTTT
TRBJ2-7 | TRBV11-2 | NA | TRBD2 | CASSRLAGSQYF | TGTGCCAGCAGCCGACTAGCGGGGAGTCAGTACTTC
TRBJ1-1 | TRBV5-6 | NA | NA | CASSSVQWGVNTEAFF | TGTGCCAGCAGCTCGGTTCAGTGGGGTGTGAACACTGAAGCTTTCTTT
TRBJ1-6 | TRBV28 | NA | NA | CASRATEGSPLHF | TGTGCCAGCAGAGCGACAGAGGGATCACCCCTCCACTTT
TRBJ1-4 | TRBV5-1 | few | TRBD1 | CASSPQTGTNEKLFF | TGCGCCAGCAGCCCCCAGACAGGGACTAATGAAAAACTGTTTTTT
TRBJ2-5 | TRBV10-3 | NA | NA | CAIRGGRSETQYF | TGTGCCATCAGGGGGGGTAGATCAGAGACCCAGTACTTC
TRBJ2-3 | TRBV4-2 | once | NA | CASSQVRDGAQYF | TGTGCCAGCAGCCAAGTCCGCGATGGTGCGCAGTATTTT
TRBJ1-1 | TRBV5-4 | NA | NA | CASRDSVLNTEAFF | TGTGCCAGCAGGGACAGCGTTTTGAACACTGAAGCTTTCTTT
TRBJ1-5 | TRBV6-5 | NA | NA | CASSRDRSNQPQHF | TGTGCCAGCAGCCGCGACAGGAGCAATCAGCCCCAGCATTTT
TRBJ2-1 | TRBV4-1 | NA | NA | CASSLNLNSPYNEQFF | TGCGCCAGCAGCCTGAATTTAAACAGCCCCTACAATGAGCAGTTCTTC
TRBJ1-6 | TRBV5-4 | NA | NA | CASSLDNGGSPLHF | TGTGCCAGCAGCTTGGACAATGGCGGTTCACCCCTCCACTTT
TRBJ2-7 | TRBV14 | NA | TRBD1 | CASSPGQAFEQYF | TGTGCCAGCAGTCCAGGACAGGCCTTCGAGCAGTACTTC
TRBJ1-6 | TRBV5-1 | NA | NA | CASSLGGSYNSPLHF | TGCGCCAGCAGCTTGGGTGGGTCCTATAATTCACCCCTCCACTTT
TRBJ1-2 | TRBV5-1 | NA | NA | CASSSGMAVNGYTF | TGCGCCAGCAGCTCCGGGATGGCCGTCAACGGCTACACCTTC
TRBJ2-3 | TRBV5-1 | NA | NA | CASSLQGSSTDTQYF | TGCGCCAGCAGCCTGCAGGGTTCCAGCACAGATACGCAGTATTTT
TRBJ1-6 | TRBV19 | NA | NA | CASSNLGGWGMTSPLHF | TGTGCCAGTAGTAACCTGGGCGGTTGGGGCATGACTTCACCCCTCCACTTT
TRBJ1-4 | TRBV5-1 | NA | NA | CASSLYGGTNEKLFF | TGCGCCAGCAGCTTGTATGGGGGGACTAATGAAAAACTGTTTTTT
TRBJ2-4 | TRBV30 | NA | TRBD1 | CAWSVEQGWDKNIQYF | TGTGCCTGGAGTGTTGAACAGGGGTGGGACAAAAACATTCAGTACTTC
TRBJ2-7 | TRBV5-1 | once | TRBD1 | CASSLGQGIFYEQYF | TGCGCCAGCAGCTTGGGACAGGGGATTTTCTACGAGCAGTACTTC
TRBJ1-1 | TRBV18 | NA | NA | CASSPLPSPEAFF | TGTGCCAGCTCACCGCTCCCTTCCCCTGAAGCTTTCTTT
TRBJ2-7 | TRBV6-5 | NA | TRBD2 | CASSRLGGDYEQYF | TGTGCCAGCAGTCGCTTGGGGGGGGATTACGAGCAGTACTTC
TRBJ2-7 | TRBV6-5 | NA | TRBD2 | CASRPTSVPNYEQYF | TGTGCCAGCAGACCCACTAGCGTGCCTAATTACGAGCAGTACTTC
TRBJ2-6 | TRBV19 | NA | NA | CASTMGDGGANVLTF | TGTGCCAGTACAATGGGGGATGGCGGAGCCAACGTCCTGACTTTC
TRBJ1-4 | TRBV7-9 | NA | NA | CASSLKPFPATSTNEKLFF | TGTGCCAGCAGCTTAAAACCCTTTCCAGCAACCTCAACTAATGAAAAACTGTTTTTT
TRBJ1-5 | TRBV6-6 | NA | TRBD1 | CASSSPGQGQPQHF | TGTGCCAGCAGTTCGCCGGGACAGGGTCAGCCCCAGCATTTT
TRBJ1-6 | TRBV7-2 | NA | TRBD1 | CASSSSTGGSSPLHF | TGTGCCAGCAGCTCCTCTACAGGGGGCTCGTCACCCCTCCACTTT
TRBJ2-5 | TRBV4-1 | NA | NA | CASSQDPLRETQYF | TGCGCCAGCAGCCAAGATCCTCTACGAGAGACCCAGTACTTC
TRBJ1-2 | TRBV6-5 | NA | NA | CASSPDRNVYGYTF | TGTGCCAGCAGCCCCGACAGGAACGTCTATGGCTACACCTTC
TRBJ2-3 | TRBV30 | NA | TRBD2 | CAWSRVPGLATSTDTQYF | TGTGCCTGGAGTCGGGTTCCGGGACTAGCGACTAGCACAGATACGCAGTATTTT
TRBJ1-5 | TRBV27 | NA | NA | CASRTTGGNQPQHF | TGTGCCAGCAGGACGACGGGCGGCAATCAGCCCCAGCATTTT
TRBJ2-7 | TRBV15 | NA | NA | CATSPQGYEQYF | TGTGCCACCAGCCCCCAGGGTTACGAGCAGTACTTC
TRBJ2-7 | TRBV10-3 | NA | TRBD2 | CAISEYALAGGPYEQYF | TGTGCCATCAGTGAGTATGCACTAGCGGGGGGACCCTACGAGCAGTACTTC
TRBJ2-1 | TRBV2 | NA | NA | CATHRGLAYNEQFF | TGTGCCACTCATCGGGGGCTAGCATACAATGAGCAGTTCTTC